This T cell receptor beta chain derives from a study of T cell clonotyping in hematopoietic cell transplantation. General observations from the study: At the given depth, recipient repertoires were over 97% de novo clonotypes. Broader posttransplant TCR repertoire diversity was predicted by graft donor and pretransplant recipient Inverse Simpson Index values. Recipient TCR diversity dropped after transplant; expanded clonotypes rose from day 30 to 180.

Recipient blood drawn about 28 days pretransplant and days 30, 100, 180 after. As to this clone: Its specificity is unknown.

Profiling relied on immunoSEQ multiplex PCR, and the TCRdb table lists in-frame clones only, not all of them. The sample holds about 9,300 clones, approximately 80% seen once. From germline, CDR1 is SQVTM and CDR2 ANQGSEA. This CDR3 has 13 amino acids. Trimming removed 2 bases at V and 4 bases at J, with 11 bases between. This receptor was obtained from a male patient in his sixties who had an allogeneic stem cell transplant from an unrelated donor, so the T cells may come from the graft donor. Some clones in this sample may be carry-over from other donors' samples. This sample comprised PBMCs, obtained at the time of graft-versus-host disease after allogeneic stem cell transplant. The gene calls are TRBV29-1 and TRBJ1-2; D is possibly TRBD1 (5 bases). The CDR3 coding sequence is TGCAGCGTTGAACGCCCGGGGGGCTATGGCTACACCTTC. It codes for CSVERPGGYGYTF.